Below, 18 T cell receptor beta chains from the same sample are listed, as sequenced in a study of CD8+ T cells in alopecia areata (dated by TCRdb to the late 2010s). Read against the paper, the sample's treatment or condition label means: oral pan-JAK inhibitor, 5-10 mg twice daily. Libraries came from the immunoSEQ multiplex PCR assay. To provide template for TCR sequencing, every sample had RNA extracted and reverse transcribed into cDNA. This is the immuneACCESS table as TCRdb keeps it, with only in-frame sequences that have V and J called. A part of the clones is gone; compared with another copy, unresolved V genes explain less than half, and the rest is unexplained. This sample holds fewer than 250,000 clones; less than 70% were observed only once. The top ten clonotypes cover about 1.3% of the sample. The specimen comprised CD4+ T cells sorted from blood, sampled at week 49, from a patient treated with tofacitinib. The receptors come from a human donor with alopecia areata.

The chain combines TRBV5-1 with TRBJ2-3; D uncertain. Germline V gives CDR1 SGHRS, CDR2 YFSETQ. Trimming cost V 1 base and J 6 bases, with 6 bases left between them. This CDR3 contains 12 residues. The CDR3, as DNA: TGCGCCAGCAGCTTGAAGGTGGATACGCAGTATTTT. Its translation is CASSLKVDTQYF.

This clone was observed a single time. This chain connects TRBV20-1 to TRBJ2-5; no clear D. Trimming stripped 5 bases from V and 1 base from J, with 5 bases between. CDR1 DFQATT and CDR2 SNEGSKA come from the germline V gene (reference sequence). This CDR3 has 11 residues. In DNA, the CDR3 is TGCAGTGCTTCACCCCAAGAGACCCAGTACTTC. It translates to CSASPQETQYF.

The chain has TRBV19 and TRBJ1-6; the D gene is possibly TRBD1 (5 bases). Deletions cut 1 base from V and 7 bases from J, with 11 bases between. Germline CDR1 reads LNHDA; CDR2 reads SQIVND (reference sequence). CDR3 length equals 15 residues. The CDR3 coding sequence is TGTGCCAGTAGTATAGCAAGGGGAGGCAATTCACCCCTCCACTTT. This translates into CASSIARGGNSPLHF.

The V and J genes are TRBV7-2 and TRBJ2-5, with TRBD2 matching 13 bases. CDR1 is SGHTA, CDR2 FQGNSA, per germline. Unmatched junction bases numbered 6, after V lost 1 base and J lost 1 base. There are 18 residues in the CDR3. The CDR3 loop reads CASSLVTSGGSSQETQYF. The CDR3, as DNA: TGTGCCAGCAGCTTAGTGACTAGCGGGGGGTCGTCCCAAGAGACCCAGTACTTC.

This clone was seen more than once but under ten times. The chain links TRBV7-2 to TRBJ2-7; D call uncertain. Germline V gene data show CDR1 as SGHTA and CDR2 as FQGNSA. The CDR3 covers 15 residues. V was shortened by 4 bases and J by 2 bases, with 15 bases between the two germline ends. The CDR3: CASSSHGRSTYEQYF. CDR3 bases: TGTGCCAGCAGCTCACACGGACGGTCAACCTACGAGCAGTACTTC.

The chain employs TRBV27 and TRBJ2-3, with unresolved D. The CDR3 sequence is 14 residues long. Trimming stripped 6 bases from V and 1 base from J, with 11 bases between. Germline loops: CDR1 MNHEY, CDR2 SMNVEV (reference sequence). CDR3 in amino acids: CASSLGPRTDTQYF. The CDR3 nucleotides read TGTGCCAGCAGCCTTGGGCCGCGCACAGATACGCAGTATTTT.

As concerns this clone: The identical CDR3 is also encoded by other nucleotide sequences in the sample. This chain joins TRBV9 and TRBJ2-2; no firm D call. The V end was cut by 0 bases, the J end by 1 base, with 4 bases between. In germline, CDR1 is SGDLS, CDR2 YYNGEE. CDR3 length: 14 amino acids. This CDR3 reads CASSVGQNTGELFF. The CDR3 DNA reads TGTGCCAGCAGCGTAGGACAGAACACCGGGGAGCTGTTTTTT.

The genes are TRBV29-1 and TRBJ2-1; D may match TRBD1 or TRBD2 (6 bases each). Trimming left V 6 bases short and J 9 bases short, with 18 bases between. This CDR3 spans 13 amino acids. Looked up from germline, CDR1 is SQVTM and CDR2 is ANQGSEA. CDR3 residues: CSVRTSGAGEQFF. CDR3 nucleotide sequence: TGCAGCGTACGGACCTCGGGGGCCGGTGAGCAGTTCTTC.

This chain connects TRBV9 to TRBJ2-5, with D hard to call. V lost 0 bases and J lost 4, with 13 bases in between. This CDR3 region has 15 residues. The V gene's germline CDR1 is SGDLS and CDR2 YYNGEE. The CDR3 spells CASSVGVGQPETQYF. For the CDR3, the DNA is TGTGCCAGCAGCGTAGGGGTCGGGCAGCCAGAGACCCAGTACTTC.

V is TRBV10-3 and J is TRBJ2-3; D may be TRBD1 (5 bases). With 6 bases removed from V and 0 bases from J, the gap between germline ends came to 13 bases. Germline V gives CDR1 ENHRY, CDR2 SYGVKD. This CDR3 comprises 15 residues. The CDR3 DNA is TGTGCCATCAGCCTTGGACACACTAGCACAGATACGCAGTATTTT. This codes for CAISLGHTSTDTQYF.

The chain links TRBV19 to TRBJ1-6; D uncertain. CDR1 is LNHDA and CDR2 is SQIVND in the germline V gene (reference sequence). V was pared by 3 bases and J by 7 bases, with 10 bases between. The CDR3 totals 14 residues. In DNA form, the CDR3 reads TGTGCCAGTAGTATTCAGGCGCCGAATTCACCCCTCCACTTT. This gives the protein CASSIQAPNSPLHF. Full variable domain (outside the CDR3, taken from reference TRBV19 and TRBJ1-6): DGGITQSPKYLFRKEGQNVTLSCEQNLNHDAMYWYRQDPGQGLRLIYYSQIVNDFQKGDIAEGYSVSREKKESFPLTVTSAQKNPTAFYLCASSIQAPNSPLHFGNGTRLTVT.

The genes are TRBV18 and TRBJ2-7; D is perhaps TRBD2 (6 bases). The CDR3 runs to 16 residues. Per the germline V gene, CDR1 is KGHSH and CDR2 is LQKENI. With 3 bases removed from V and 2 bases from J, the gap between germline ends came to 17 bases. CDR3 in DNA: TGTGCCAGCTCACCCCCTGCTAGCGAGATACCCTACGAGCAGTACTTC. Translating gives CASSPPASEIPYEQYF.

This CDR3 is CSVNPRVVISEAFF. The CDR3 coding sequence is TGCAGCGTAAACCCCAGGGTAGTCATCTCTGAAGCTTTCTTT. The chain combines TRBV29-1 with TRBJ1-1, with a possible D match to TRBD1 (5 bases). CDR3 length: 14 amino acids. CDR1 SQVTM and CDR2 ANQGSEA come from the germline V gene. Trimming removed 6 bases at V and 6 bases at J, with 20 bases between.

This chain links TRBV9 with TRBJ2-1, with TRBD2 as a possible D gene (7 bases). Trimming stripped 2 bases from V and 2 bases from J, with 14 bases between. Per germline, CDR1 SGDLS and CDR2 YYNGEE. This CDR3 comprises 16 residues. CDR3 in DNA: TGTGCCAGCAGCGTTCTGGGCGGGGGCACCTACAATGAGCAGTTCTTC. Amino acids: CASSVLGGGTYNEQFF. Variable domain in full (rest from reference TRBV9 and TRBJ2-1): DSGVTQTPKHLITATGQRVTLRCSPRSGDLSVYWYQQSLDQGLQFLIQYYNGEERAKGNILERFSAQQFPDLHSELNLSSLELGDSALYFCASSVLGGGTYNEQFFGPGTRLTVL.

The rearrangement joins TRBV4-1 to TRBJ1-1; D ambiguous. CDR3 length: 15 residues. V was cut by 0 bases and J by 4 bases, with 12 bases left in between. Germline values: CDR1 MGHRA, CDR2 YSYEKL. CDR3 DNA sequence: TGCGCCAGCAGCCAAGATGGCCAGGAGGGCACTGAAGCTTTCTTT. It is translated as CASSQDGQEGTEAFF.

The chain is built from TRBV29-1 and TRBJ1-1; maybe TRBD1 (5 bases). This CDR3 spans 13 amino acids. V was clipped by 7 bases and J by 1 base, with 13 bases between them. The germline V gene has CDR1 SQVTM and CDR2 ANQGSEA. CDR3 in amino acids: CSADGGPNTEAFF. The DNA for the CDR3 is TGCAGCGCCGATGGGGGTCCGAACACTGAAGCTTTCTTT.

V usage is TRBV5-1 and J usage is TRBJ2-7; D is unresolved. Germline lookup yields CDR1 SGHRS and CDR2 YFSETQ. Trimming shortened V by 4 bases and J by 1 base, and 15 bases separated the two germline ends. This CDR3 has 15 residues. CDR3 DNA: TGCGCCAGCAGCCCTCAACTGGGCAGATCCTACGAGCAGTACTTC. Its protein product is CASSPQLGRSYEQYF.

The V call is TRBV15, the J call TRBJ1-1; a possible D gene is TRBD1 (5 bases). CDR1 is LNHNV and CDR2 is YYDKDF in the germline V gene (reference sequence). The CDR3 runs 13 residues. The germline V and J ends were trimmed by 3 bases and 5 bases, with 10 bases remaining between them. CDR3 in amino acids: CATSSDSGTEAFF. CDR3 in DNA: TGTGCCACCAGCAGTGACAGTGGGACTGAAGCTTTCTTT.